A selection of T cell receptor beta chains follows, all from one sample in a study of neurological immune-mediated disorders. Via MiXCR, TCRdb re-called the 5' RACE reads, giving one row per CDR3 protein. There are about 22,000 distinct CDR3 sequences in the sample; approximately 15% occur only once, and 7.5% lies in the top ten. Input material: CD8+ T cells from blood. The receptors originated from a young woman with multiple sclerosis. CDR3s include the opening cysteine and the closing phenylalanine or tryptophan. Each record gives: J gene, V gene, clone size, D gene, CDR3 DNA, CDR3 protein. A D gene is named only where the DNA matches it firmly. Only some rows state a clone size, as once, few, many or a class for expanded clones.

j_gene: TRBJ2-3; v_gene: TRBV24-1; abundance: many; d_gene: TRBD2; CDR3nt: TGTGCCACCAGTGGGGATAGCGGGAGGGAGGAGATGACAACAGATACGCAGTATTTT; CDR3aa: CATSGDSGREEMTTDTQYF
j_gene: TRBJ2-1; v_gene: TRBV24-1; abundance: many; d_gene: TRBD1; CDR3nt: TGTGCCACCAGTGTTCCTCAGGGGACAGGCAACAATGAGCAGTTCTTC; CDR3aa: CATSVPQGTGNNEQFF
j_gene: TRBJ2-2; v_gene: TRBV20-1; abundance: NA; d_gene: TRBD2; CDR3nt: TGCAGTGCTTCCGGCGTAGCGGGGCCCCGAACCGGGGAGCTGTTTTTT; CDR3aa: CSASGVAGPRTGELFF
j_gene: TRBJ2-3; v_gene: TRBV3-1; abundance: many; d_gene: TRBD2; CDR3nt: TGTGCCAGCAGCCAAGCAGCGGGGCCACGATCGGATACGCAGTATTTT; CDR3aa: CASSQAAGPRSDTQYF
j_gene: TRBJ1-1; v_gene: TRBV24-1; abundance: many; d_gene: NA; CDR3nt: TGTGCCACCAGTGACCGTATTTCCGGTGAAGCTTTCTTT; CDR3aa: CATSDRISGEAFF
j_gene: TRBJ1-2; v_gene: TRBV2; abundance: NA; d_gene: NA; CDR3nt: TGTGCCAGCAGCGCAAGGGCTAACTATGGCTACACCTTC; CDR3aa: CASSARANYGYTF
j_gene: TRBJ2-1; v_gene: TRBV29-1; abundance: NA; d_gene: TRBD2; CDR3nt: TGCAGCGTTGATCGGAGCGGGAGTATCTATGAGCAGTTCTTC; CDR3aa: CSVDRSGSIYEQFF
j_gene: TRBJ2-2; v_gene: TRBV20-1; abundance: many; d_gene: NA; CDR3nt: TGCAGTGCTAGCACAGGGTGGGCAGGGGAGCTGTTTTTT; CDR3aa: CSASTGWAGELFF
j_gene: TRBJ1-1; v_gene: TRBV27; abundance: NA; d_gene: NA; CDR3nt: TGTGCCAACAGTTCTCCCAAGGGCGTCACTGAAGCTTTCTTT; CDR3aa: CANSSPKGVTEAFF
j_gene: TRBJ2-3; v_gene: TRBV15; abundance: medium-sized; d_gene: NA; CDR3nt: TGTGCCACCAGCAGGACCACAGATACGCAGTATTTT; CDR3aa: CATSRTTDTQYF
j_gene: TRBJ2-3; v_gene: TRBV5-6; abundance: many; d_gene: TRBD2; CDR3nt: TGTGTCAGCAGCTTGCGACTAGCGGGAGTGCGCGATACGCAGTATTTT; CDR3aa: CVSSLRLAGVRDTQYF
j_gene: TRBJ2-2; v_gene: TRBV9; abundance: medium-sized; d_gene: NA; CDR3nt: TGTGCCAGCAGCGTAGACACCGGGGAGCTGTTTTTT; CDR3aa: CASSVDTGELFF
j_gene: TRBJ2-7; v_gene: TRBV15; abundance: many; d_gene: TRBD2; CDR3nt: TGTGCCACCAGCCGCGGTCGGGCGGGGGGGACCTACGAGCAGTACTTC; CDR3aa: CATSRGRAGGTYEQYF
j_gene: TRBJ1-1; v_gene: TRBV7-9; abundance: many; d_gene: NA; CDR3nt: TGTGCCAGCAGCTTAGAAACGATCGGGAACACTGAAGCTTTCTTT; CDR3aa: CASSLETIGNTEAFF
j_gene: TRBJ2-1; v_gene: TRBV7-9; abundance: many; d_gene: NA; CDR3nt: TGTGCCAGCAGCTTAGGCCCACCTCAGGCCAATGAGCAGTTCTTC; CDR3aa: CASSLGPPQANEQFF
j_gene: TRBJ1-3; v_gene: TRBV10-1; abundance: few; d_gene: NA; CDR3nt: TGTACAGGGAGGATGCTAACCCCTGGAAACACCATATATTTT; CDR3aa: CTGRMLTPGNTIYF
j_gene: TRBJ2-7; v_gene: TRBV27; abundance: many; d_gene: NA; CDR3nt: TGTGCCAGCAGTTTGGTCTATTTGCGCGAGCAGTACTTC; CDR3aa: CASSLVYLREQYF
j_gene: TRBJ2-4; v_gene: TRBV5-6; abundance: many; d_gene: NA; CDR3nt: TGTGCCAGCAGCTTGGAGTCGACAGCCAAAAACATTCAGTACTTC; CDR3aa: CASSLESTAKNIQYF
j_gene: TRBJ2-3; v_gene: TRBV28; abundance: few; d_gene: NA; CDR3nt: TGTGCCAGCAGTTACCCCCGGGGCCATTGGGACACAGATACGCAGTATTTT; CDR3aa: CASSYPRGHWDTDTQYF
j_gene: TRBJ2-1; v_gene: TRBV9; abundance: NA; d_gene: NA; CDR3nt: TGTGCCAGCAGCGTAGGAGGGCCACCTTCGGGCAATGAGCAGTTCTTC; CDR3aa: CASSVGGPPSGNEQFF
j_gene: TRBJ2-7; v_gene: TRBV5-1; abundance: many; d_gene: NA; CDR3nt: TGCGCCAGCAGCTGGACCGGGCCCCCCTGGAATGGCGAGCAGTACTTC; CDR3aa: CASSWTGPPWNGEQYF
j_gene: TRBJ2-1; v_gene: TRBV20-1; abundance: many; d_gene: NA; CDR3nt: TGCAGTGCTAGTCTATCGGGTTGGTGGGAGCAGTTCTTC; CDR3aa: CSASLSGWWEQFF
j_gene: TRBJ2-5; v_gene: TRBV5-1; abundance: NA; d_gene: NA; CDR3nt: TGCGCCAGCACGGACGCCGCCCGAGGGTCCCAGTACTTC; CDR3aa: CASTDAARGSQYF
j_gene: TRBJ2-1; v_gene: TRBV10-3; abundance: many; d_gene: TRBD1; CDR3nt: TGTGCCATCAGTGAGTCTGACAGGGGCCCCCACAATGAGCAGTTCTTC; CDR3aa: CAISESDRGPHNEQFF
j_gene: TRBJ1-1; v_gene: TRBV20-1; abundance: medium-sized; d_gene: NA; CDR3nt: TGCAGTGCTAGAGGGCAGGGGAATCGGAGCACTGAAGCTTTCTTT; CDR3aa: CSARGQGNRSTEAFF
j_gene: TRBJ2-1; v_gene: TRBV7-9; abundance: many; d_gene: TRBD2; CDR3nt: TGTGCTTCGGGCGGGACTAGCGGGGGGGGCTCCTACAATGAGCAGTTCTTC; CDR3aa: CASGGTSGGGSYNEQFF
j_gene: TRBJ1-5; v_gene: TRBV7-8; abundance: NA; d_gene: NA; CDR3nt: TGTGCCAGCAGCTTAGAACGGTCCGGGGGGCAAAACCAGCCCCAGCATTTT; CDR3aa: CASSLERSGGQNQPQHF
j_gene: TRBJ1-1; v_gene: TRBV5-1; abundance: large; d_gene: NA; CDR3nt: TGCGCCAGCAGCTTGGCCAACACTGAAGCTTTCTTT; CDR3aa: CASSLANTEAFF
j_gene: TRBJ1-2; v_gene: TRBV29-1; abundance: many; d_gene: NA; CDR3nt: TGCAGCGTTGAGGGCTTATTTTGGGACACAGTTTCTAACTATGGCTACACCTTC; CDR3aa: CSVEGLFWDTVSNYGYTF
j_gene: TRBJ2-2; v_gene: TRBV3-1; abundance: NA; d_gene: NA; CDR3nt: TGTGCCAGCAGCCAAGACCCCAGAGAGCTGTTTTTT; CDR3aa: CASSQDPRELFF
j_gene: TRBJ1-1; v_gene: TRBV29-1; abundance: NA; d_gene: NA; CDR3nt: TGCAGCGTTGGAACCCGGGGACTGCGTGAAGCTTTCTTT; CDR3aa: CSVGTRGLREAFF
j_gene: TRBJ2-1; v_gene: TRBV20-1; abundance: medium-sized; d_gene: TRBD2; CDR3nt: TGCAGTTCCTCGGGACTAGCCTACAATGAGCAGTTCTTC; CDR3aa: CSSSGLAYNEQFF
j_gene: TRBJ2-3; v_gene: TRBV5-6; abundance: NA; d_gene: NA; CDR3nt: TGTGCCAGCAGCTTGGGGACCCGCACAGATACGCAGTATTTT; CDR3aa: CASSLGTRTDTQYF
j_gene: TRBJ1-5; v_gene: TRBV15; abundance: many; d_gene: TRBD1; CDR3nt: TGTGCCACCAGCAGAGACGGGACAGGCAATAGCAATCAGCCCCAGCATTTT; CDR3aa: CATSRDGTGNSNQPQHF
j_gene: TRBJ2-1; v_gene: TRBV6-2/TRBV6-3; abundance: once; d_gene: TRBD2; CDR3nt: TGTGCCAGCAGCACATCCAAGCGGGGGTTTAACTATGAGCAGTTCTTC; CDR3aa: CASSTSKRGFNYEQFF
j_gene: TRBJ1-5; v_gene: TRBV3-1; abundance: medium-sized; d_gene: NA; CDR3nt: TGTGCCAGCAGCCAAGAAAGCAATCAGCCCCAGCATTTT; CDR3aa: CASSQESNQPQHF
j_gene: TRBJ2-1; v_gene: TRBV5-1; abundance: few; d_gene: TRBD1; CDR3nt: TGCGCCAGCAGCCCCCGGGGACAGCCGTACAATGAGCAGTTCTTC; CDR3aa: CASSPRGQPYNEQFF
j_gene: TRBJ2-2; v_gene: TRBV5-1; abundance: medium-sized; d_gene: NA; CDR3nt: TGCGCCAGCAGCTTGAGGTCGTCAGGGGGAGGCACCGGGGAGCTGTTTTTT; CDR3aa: CASSLRSSGGGTGELFF
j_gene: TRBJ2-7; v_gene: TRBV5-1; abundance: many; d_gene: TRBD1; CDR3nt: TGCGCCAGCAGCGATAAGGACAGGGGATTGCGCGAGCAGTACTTC; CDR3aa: CASSDKDRGLREQYF
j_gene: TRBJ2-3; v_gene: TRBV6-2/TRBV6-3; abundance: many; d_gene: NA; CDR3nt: TGTGCCAGCAGTTATGGGAACACAGATACGCAGTATTTT; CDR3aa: CASSYGNTDTQYF
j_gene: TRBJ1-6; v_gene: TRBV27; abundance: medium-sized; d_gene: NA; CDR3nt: TGTGCCAGCAGGGAGGAGGGGAATAATTCACCCCTCCACTTT; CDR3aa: CASREEGNNSPLHF